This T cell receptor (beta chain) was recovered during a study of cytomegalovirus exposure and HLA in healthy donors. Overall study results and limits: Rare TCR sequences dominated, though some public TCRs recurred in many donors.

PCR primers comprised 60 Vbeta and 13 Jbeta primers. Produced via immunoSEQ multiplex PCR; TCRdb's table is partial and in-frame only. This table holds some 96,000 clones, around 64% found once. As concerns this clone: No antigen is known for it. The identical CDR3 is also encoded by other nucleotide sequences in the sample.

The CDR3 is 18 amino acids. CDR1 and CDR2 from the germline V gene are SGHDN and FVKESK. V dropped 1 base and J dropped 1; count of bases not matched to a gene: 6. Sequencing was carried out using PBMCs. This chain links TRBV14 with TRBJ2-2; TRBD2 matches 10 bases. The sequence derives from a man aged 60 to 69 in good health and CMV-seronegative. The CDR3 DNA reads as TGTGCCAGCAGCCAAGTTCTAGCGGGAGTTAGGAACACCGGGGAGCTGTTTTTT. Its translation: CASSQVLAGVRNTGELFF.